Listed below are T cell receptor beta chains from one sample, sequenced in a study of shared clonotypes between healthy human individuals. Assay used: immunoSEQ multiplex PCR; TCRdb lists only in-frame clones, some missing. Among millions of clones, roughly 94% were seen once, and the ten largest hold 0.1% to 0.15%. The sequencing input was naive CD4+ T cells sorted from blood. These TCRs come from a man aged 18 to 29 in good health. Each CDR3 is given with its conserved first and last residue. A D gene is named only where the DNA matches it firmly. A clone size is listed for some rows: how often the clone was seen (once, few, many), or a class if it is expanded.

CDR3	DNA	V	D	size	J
CASSPPLGQERTGELFF	TGTGCCAGCTCACCACCTCTAGGACAGGAGCGCACCGGGGAGCTGTTTTTT	TRBV18	TRBD1	-	TRBJ2-2
CASRVGTGEKLFF	TGTGCCAGTAGGGTCGGGACAGGGGAAAAACTGTTTTTT	TRBV19	TRBD1	-	TRBJ1-4
CASRLGPTVRSGNTIYF	TGTGCCAGCAGACTAGGCCCTACAGTGCGCTCTGGAAACACCATATATTTT	TRBV5-6	-	-	TRBJ1-3
CASRRDGTYEQYF	TGTGCCAGCAGGAGAGACGGAACCTACGAGCAGTACTTC	TRBV6-1	-	-	TRBJ2-7
CASSRKGGDSPLHF	TGTGCCAGTAGTAGGAAGGGGGGTGATTCACCCCTCCACTTT	TRBV19	-	once	TRBJ1-6
CASSNVRGFDSPLHF	TGTGCCAGCTCAAATGTGAGGGGGTTTGATTCACCCCTCCACTTT	TRBV18	-	-	TRBJ1-6
CASSLSGTASMNTEAFF	TGCGCCAGCAGCTTGAGCGGGACAGCATCCATGAACACTGAAGCTTTCTTT	TRBV5-1	TRBD1	-	TRBJ1-1
CASSLRGGWEQPQHF	TGTGCCAGCAGCTTAAGAGGGGGCTGGGAGCAGCCCCAGCATTTT	TRBV7-2	TRBD1	-	TRBJ1-5
CASETGTGYGELFF	TGCGCCAGCGAAACCGGGACAGGGTACGGGGAGCTGTTTTTT	TRBV5-1	TRBD1	-	TRBJ2-2
CASSDPAGAGELFF	TGTGCCAGCAGTGACCCTGCAGGGGCCGGGGAGCTGTTTTTT	TRBV25-1	-	-	TRBJ2-2
CSASRVPEQYF	TGCAGTGCTAGCCGGGTTCCCGAGCAGTACTTC	TRBV20-1	-	once	TRBJ2-7
CASSIDGLGGGYGYTF	TGTGCCAGTAGTATAGACGGTCTAGGAGGGGGCTATGGCTACACCTTC	TRBV19	-	-	TRBJ1-2
CASSGLAGSTSTGELFF	TGTGCCAGCTCGGGACTAGCGGGTAGTACAAGCACCGGGGAGCTGTTTTTT	TRBV11-2	TRBD2	-	TRBJ2-2
CASSLAHRFYSFSNQPQHF	TGTGCCAGCAGCTTAGCTCACAGGTTTTACAGTTTTAGCAATCAGCCCCAGCATTTT	TRBV7-4	-	-	TRBJ1-5
CATDRGSLIDTQYF	TGTGCCACCGACAGGGGGAGTTTAATAGATACGCAGTATTTT	TRBV7-9	TRBD1	-	TRBJ2-3
CASSVADTEQYF	TGTGCCAGCAGCGTAGCGGACACCGAGCAGTACTTC	TRBV9	-	-	TRBJ2-7
CASSEAKGRLYNSPLHF	TGTGCCAGCAGTGAAGCGAAAGGCCGTCTCTATAATTCACCCCTCCACTTT	TRBV6-1	-	-	TRBJ1-6
CASRQAKSSGNTIYF	TGTGCCAGCAGACAAGCGAAGAGCTCTGGAAACACCATATATTTT	TRBV6-5	-	-	TRBJ1-3
CAWSPGSDYGYTF	TGTGCCTGGAGTCCGGGTTCAGACTATGGCTACACCTTC	TRBV30	-	-	TRBJ1-2
CASSEDGVSNEKLFF	TGTGCCAGCAGTGAAGATGGGGTCTCTAATGAAAAACTGTTTTTT	TRBV6-1	-	-	TRBJ1-4
CAISDGLSYEQYF	TGTGCCATCAGTGACGGTCTCTCCTACGAACAGTACTTC	TRBV10-3	-	-	TRBJ2-7
CASSAFGQWVETQYF	TGTGCCAGCAGTGCGTTCGGGCAGTGGGTAGAGACCCAGTACTTC	TRBV6-1	-	-	TRBJ2-5
CASSSTTSGNTIYF	TGTGCCAGCTCATCCACAACCTCTGGAAACACCATATATTTT	TRBV18	-	-	TRBJ1-3
CASSLSSSNQPQHF	TGTGCCAGCAGCTTGAGTAGCAGCAATCAGCCCCAGCATTTT	TRBV5-5	-	-	TRBJ1-5
CASSPPLAGGKFTDTQYF	TGTGCCAGCAGCCCCCCGTTGGCTGGCGGCAAATTTACAGATACGCAGTATTTT	TRBV7-9	-	-	TRBJ2-3
CAWSEEGPWEQYF	TGTGCCTGGAGTGAAGAGGGGCCTTGGGAGCAGTACTTC	TRBV30	-	-	TRBJ2-7
CAISESRRVGDEQYF	TGTGCCATCAGTGAGTCTCGCAGGGTTGGTGACGAGCAGTACTTC	TRBV10-3	-	-	TRBJ2-7
CASSISRLETQYF	TGTGCCAGTAGCATTTCAAGGCTGGAGACCCAGTACTTC	TRBV19	-	-	TRBJ2-5
CASSYRRGEVRSNVLTF	TGTGCCAGCAGCTATCGTCGGGGCGAGGTCAGGTCCAACGTCCTGACTTTC	TRBV5-6	-	once	TRBJ2-6
CASSLSPPKSSYNEQFF	TGTGCCAGCAGCTTAAGTCCGCCGAAGAGCTCCTACAATGAGCAGTTCTTC	TRBV7-9	-	-	TRBJ2-1
CAWSVTRERAVLTF	TGTGCCTGGAGTGTAACCAGGGAAAGAGCGGTCCTGACTTTC	TRBV30	-	-	TRBJ2-6
CASSLGRPGYGYTF	TGTGCCAGCAGCCTAGGACGGCCCGGCTATGGCTACACCTTC	TRBV6-5	-	-	TRBJ1-2
CASSLALAGGPQNIQYF	TGTGCCAGCAGCTTAGCACTAGCGGGAGGGCCCCAAAACATTCAGTACTTC	TRBV7-2	TRBD2	-	TRBJ2-4
CASAVINQPQHF	TGTGCCAGTGCGGTGATCAATCAGCCCCAGCATTTT	TRBV19	-	-	TRBJ1-5
CASSLVASGGLGQNIQYF	TGCGCCAGCAGCTTGGTAGCTAGCGGGGGGCTAGGCCAAAACATTCAGTACTTC	TRBV5-1	TRBD2	-	TRBJ2-4
CSASGAETQYF	TGCAGTGCTTCCGGGGCAGAGACCCAGTACTTC	TRBV20-1	-	-	TRBJ2-5
CSVTGVRRYNEQFF	TGCAGCGTGACGGGGGTAAGGAGGTACAATGAGCAGTTCTTC	TRBV29-1	-	-	TRBJ2-1
CASSTWVGNSPLHF	TGTGCCAGCAGTACTTGGGTGGGTAATTCACCCCTCCACTTT	TRBV6-5	-	-	TRBJ1-6
CASSLAQDISYEQYF	TGTGCCAGCAGCTTGGCCCAAGACATATCCTACGAGCAGTACTTC	TRBV5-4	-	-	TRBJ2-7
CASSLGTGGSYEQYF	TGTGCCAGCAGCTTAGGGACAGGGGGCTCCTACGAGCAGTACTTC	TRBV7-9	TRBD1	-	TRBJ2-7
CASSQEGTGVNSPLHF	TGCGCCAGCAGCCAGGAAGGGACAGGGGTCAATTCACCCCTCCACTTT	TRBV4-3	TRBD1	-	TRBJ1-6
CASSPSQGAGYTF	TGTGCCAGCAGCCCAAGCCAGGGGGCTGGCTACACCTTC	TRBV6-1	TRBD1	-	TRBJ1-2
CASRIANYGYTF	TGTGCCAGCCGGATTGCCAACTATGGCTACACCTTC	TRBV6-1	-	-	TRBJ1-2
CASRSQPGLYNEQFF	TGTGCCAGCAGGTCCCAACCGGGACTATACAATGAGCAGTTCTTC	TRBV6-5	TRBD2	-	TRBJ2-1
CASSQEGAQDRLFF	TGCGCCAGCAGCCAAGAGGGTGCCCAAGACAGACTGTTTTTT	TRBV4-3	-	-	TRBJ1-4
CASRLGDETQYF	TGTGCCAGCAGACTGGGGGATGAGACCCAGTACTTC	TRBV28	-	-	TRBJ2-5
CASRRAGGTDTQYF	TGTGCCAGCCGGCGGGCAGGGGGCACAGATACGCAGTATTTT	TRBV6-1	-	-	TRBJ2-3
CASSLGYGEKLFF	TGTGCCAGCAGCTTAGGGTACGGGGAAAAACTGTTTTTT	TRBV7-2	-	-	TRBJ1-4
CASSHPGQFSNQPQHF	TGCGCCAGCAGCCACCCGGGACAGTTTAGCAATCAGCCCCAGCATTTT	TRBV4-1	TRBD1	once	TRBJ1-5
CASGPQGPYNEQFF	TGTGCCAGCGGACCACAGGGCCCCTACAATGAGCAGTTCTTC	TRBV6-5	-	-	TRBJ2-1
CASSLVAGRDTQYF	TGTGCCAGCAGCTTAGTTGCAGGGCGAGATACGCAGTATTTT	TRBV7-9	-	-	TRBJ2-3
CASSTAWGLPDSNQPQHF	TGTGCCAGCAGTACCGCGTGGGGCCTGCCGGATAGCAATCAGCCCCAGCATTTT	TRBV28	-	-	TRBJ1-5
CASSDISGGASSYEQYF	TGCGCCAGCAGTGACATTTCCGGCGGGGCGAGCTCCTACGAGCAGTACTTC	TRBV10-1	-	-	TRBJ2-7
CASRGYSNEKLFF	TGTGCCAGCAGAGGGTACAGTAATGAAAAACTGTTTTTT	TRBV6-1	-	-	TRBJ1-4
CAIMGRLSTDTQYF	TGTGCCATCATGGGGAGGCTTAGCACAGATACGCAGTATTTT	TRBV10-3	-	-	TRBJ2-3
CASSQVQGGRNYGYTF	TGCGCCAGCAGCCAAGTACAGGGAGGGCGTAACTATGGCTACACCTTC	TRBV4-1	-	-	TRBJ1-2
CAWSKRDRDNEKLFF	TGTGCCTGGAGTAAAAGGGACAGGGATAATGAAAAACTGTTTTTT	TRBV30	TRBD1	-	TRBJ1-4
CAWSLGVGTEAFF	TGTGCCTGGAGTCTGGGGGTAGGGACTGAAGCTTTCTTT	TRBV30	-	-	TRBJ1-1